These 32 T cell receptor beta chains were sequenced from one sample in a study of cytomegalovirus exposure and HLA in healthy donors. PCR amplification relied on 60 Vbeta primers (plus 13 Jbeta primers). The data were produced by immunoSEQ multiplex PCR, yet TCRdb's version contains in-frame clones alone and is incomplete. The table lists approximately 85,000 clones, 80% of them singletons. Sequencing used PBMCs. Every receptor here comes from a man aged 25-45 years in good health and CMV-seronegative.

The chain carries TRBV7-9 and TRBJ2-7, with D possibly being TRBD1 (6 bases). V was shortened by 4 bases and J by 3 bases, with 22 bases between the two germline ends. CDR1 is SEHNR and CDR2 is FQNEAQ in the germline V gene (reference sequence). This CDR3 comprises 17 residues. CDR3: CASSSRGTGHGDYEQYF. Here the CDR3 DNA reads TGTGCCAGCAGCTCTCGGGGAACAGGGCACGGGGACTACGAGCAGTACTTC.

Note on this clone: Other DNA sequences in the same sample also yield this CDR3. The chain couples TRBV6-5 to TRBJ2-7; TRBD2 agrees at 9 bases. Germline V gene data show CDR1 as MNHEY and CDR2 as SVGAGI. This CDR3 is built from 15 residues. J gave up 2 bases and V 8 bases, and 10 bases lay outside the gene matches. This CDR3 is CASAAGGPGAYEQYF. The CDR3 DNA follows: TGTGCCAGCGCAGCGGGGGGCCCCGGAGCCTACGAGCAGTACTTC.

This clone came up a few times. This chain uses TRBV11-2 with TRBJ1-4; D gene unclear. Trimming left V 4 bases short and J 8 bases short, with 14 bases between. This CDR3 spans 14 amino acids. Germline-derived CDR1 and CDR2 are SGHAT and FQNNGV. CDR3: CASSSFISAEKLFF. For the CDR3, the DNA is TGTGCCAGCAGCTCTTTTATCTCAGCGGAAAAACTGTTTTTT.

The rearrangement joins TRBV6-6 to TRBJ2-1; TRBD2 matches 7 bases. Germline CDR1 reads MNHNY; CDR2 reads SVGAGI (reference sequence). CDR3 length: 13 residues. V shed 6 bases and J 6 bases; nucleotides not matched to a gene: 5. The DNA of the CDR3 is TGTGCCAGCAGACACACTAGCGCCAATGAGCAGTTCTTC. Its translation is CASRHTSANEQFF.

This clone was counted a single time. J is TRBJ2-5 and V is TRBV9; 8 bases fit TRBD1. Per germline, CDR1 SGDLS and CDR2 YYNGEE. The CDR3 runs 13 residues. Trimming took 5 bases from V and 3 from J; bases not matched to a gene: 3. CDR3 in DNA: TGTGCCAGCAGAGCACAGGGGGAAGAGACCCAGTACTTC. It specifies CASRAQGEETQYF.

This chain joins TRBV7-2 and TRBJ1-2, with 7 bases matching TRBD1. CDR1 and CDR2 (germline): SGHTA, FQGNSA. The CDR3 length is 15 residues. Trimming cost V 5 bases and J 2 bases; bases outside gene matches: 8. The CDR3 DNA reads as TGTGCCAGCAGCATCAACACAGGGGTCAACTATGGCTACACCTTC. It yields the protein CASSINTGVNYGYTF.

This clone showed up just a few times. J is TRBJ1-1 and V is TRBV5-1; 11 bases line up with TRBD1. Trimming removed 4 bases from V and 5 bases from J; junction bases left unmatched: 7. The CDR3 runs 15 residues. The germline CDR1 and CDR2 sequences are SGHRS and YFSETQ. The CDR3 DNA follows: TGCGCCAGCAGCACTGGACAGGGGGCGCGTACTGAAGCTTTCTTT. Translating gives CASSTGQGARTEAFF.

This rearrangement joins TRBV19 to TRBJ2-1; 7 bases are shared with TRBD2. Trimming cost V 7 bases and J 8 bases; bases outside gene matches: 14. The germline V gene has CDR1 LNHDA and CDR2 SQIVND (reference sequence). The CDR3 contains 15 residues. CDR3 sequence reads: CASTIFGGGPHEQFF. Here the CDR3 DNA reads TGTGCCAGTACAATCTTCGGCGGGGGTCCCCATGAGCAGTTCTTC.

V usage is TRBV5-1 and J usage is TRBJ1-6; 9 nucleotides agree with TRBD1. CDR3 length equals 14 residues. Losses at the gene ends were 7 bases for V and 10 bases for J; bases not matched to a gene: 9. Germline CDR1 reads SGHRS; CDR2 reads YFSETQ. CDR3 in DNA: TGCGCCAGCCGTTTAGGGACAGGGACCTCACCCCTCCACTTT. As protein: CASRLGTGTSPLHF.

The table lists this clone with a count of one. The chain has TRBV9 and TRBJ1-2; D remains ambiguous. The CDR3 loop spans 14 amino acids. Germline CDR1 and CDR2: SGDLS and YYNGEE. V was clipped by 2 bases and J by 8 bases, with 16 bases between them. In nucleotides, the CDR3 is TGTGCCAGCAGCGTCTCGCACGTGGGCCGGGGCTACACCTTC. It is translated as CASSVSHVGRGYTF.

This rearrangement joins TRBV7-2 to TRBJ1-4; 7 bases are a match to TRBD1. Germline CDR1 and CDR2: SGHTA and FQGNSA. The CDR3 totals 15 residues. With V trimmed by 5 bases and J by 7 bases, 10 bases remained unmatched. As DNA, the CDR3 is TGTGCCAGCAGCCATGACAGGGCCCGGGGTGAAAAACTGTTTTTT. Its translation is CASSHDRARGEKLFF.

The rearrangement joins TRBV27 to TRBJ1-5, with D possibly being TRBD1 (5 bases). Trimming shortened V by 1 base and J by 2 bases, and 12 bases separated the two germline ends. The CDR3 is made up of 16 amino acids. Germline V lookup: CDR1 MNHEY, CDR2 SMNVEV (reference sequence). In DNA, the CDR3 is TGTGCCAGCAGTTTATGGGCAGGGCTGGGCAATCAGCCCCAGCATTTT. Amino acid sequence: CASSLWAGLGNQPQHF.

This rearrangement joins TRBV6-6 to TRBJ1-1; tentatively, D is TRBD1 (5 bases). The CDR3 sequence is 11 residues long. V lost 5 bases and J lost 11, with 12 bases in between. Germline CDR1 MNHNY, CDR2 SVGAGI (reference sequence). The CDR3 spells CASSGDWRAFF. DNA for the CDR3: TGTGCCAGCAGTGGGGACTGGAGGGCTTTCTTT.

The chain links TRBV11-2 to TRBJ2-1, with TRBD1 matching 11 bases. The CDR3 covers 15 residues. After removal of 6 bases from V and 5 bases from J, the junction contained 6 bases not matched to a gene. Germline V lookup: CDR1 SGHAT, CDR2 FQNNGV. CDR3 DNA: TGTGCCAGCAGATCCGGACAGGGGGCCCACAATGAGCAGTTCTTC. This codes for CASRSGQGAHNEQFF.

The V call is TRBV27, the J call TRBJ1-5; 10 bases align to TRBD1. Germline-derived CDR1 and CDR2 are MNHEY and SMNVEV (reference sequence). The CDR3 contains 15 residues. V lost 6 bases, J lost 2 bases, and 4 bases stayed unmatched. The CDR3 is CASSHGTGGNQPQHF. The CDR3 DNA sequence: TGTGCCAGCAGCCACGGGACAGGGGGCAATCAGCCCCAGCATTTT.

The chain employs TRBV9 and TRBJ2-1; tentative D call: TRBD1 (6 bases). The CDR3 contains 17 residues. Germline assignment: CDR1 SGDLS and CDR2 YYNGEE. V was clipped by 0 bases and J by 6 bases, with 19 bases between them. The CDR3 DNA reads as TGTGCCAGCAGCGTAGGTGACAGGTCCATTGGAGGCAATGAGCAGTTCTTC. Translating gives CASSVGDRSIGGNEQFF. Filled out from reference TRBV9 and TRBJ2-1, the complete variable domain reads DSGVTQTPKHLITATGQRVTLRCSPRSGDLSVYWYQQSLDQGLQFLIQYYNGEERAKGNILERFSAQQFPDLHSELNLSSLELGDSALYFCASSVGDRSIGGNEQFFGPGTRLTVL.

This clone was picked up a small number of times. The gene calls are TRBV29-1 and TRBJ1-4, with a tentative D call TRBD1 (5 bases). Trimming pared 6 bases from V and 7 bases from J, leaving 18 bases between. Germline V gene lookup returns CDR1 SQVTM and CDR2 ANQGSEA. This CDR3 region has 14 residues. CDR3 residues: CSVDPTGLSEKLFF. In DNA form, the CDR3 reads TGCAGCGTGGACCCCACAGGACTAAGTGAAAAACTGTTTTTT. The complete variable domain, with remaining parts taken from reference TRBV29-1 and TRBJ1-4, reads SAVISQKPSRDICQRGTSLTIQCQVDSQVTMMFWYRQQPGQSLTLIATANQGSEATYESGFVIDKFPISRPNLTFSTLTVSNMSPEDSSIYLCSVDPTGLSEKLFFGSGTQLSVL.

The V gene is TRBV11-2, the J gene TRBJ1-3; D remains ambiguous. Germline V CDR1 and CDR2: SGHAT, FQNNGV. V lost 5 bases, J lost 1 base, and 12 bases lay in between. The CDR3 sequence is 15 residues long. This CDR3 is CASSRTGDSGNTIYF. DNA for the CDR3: TGTGCCAGCAGCCGGACGGGAGATTCTGGAAACACCATATATTTT.

This sequence joins TRBV15 and TRBJ1-3; possibly TRBD1 for D (6 bases). Germline V lookup: CDR1 LNHNV, CDR2 YYDKDF (reference sequence). With 5 bases removed from V and 14 bases from J, the gap between germline ends came to 13 bases. The CDR3 sequence is 11 residues long. The CDR3 DNA reads as TGTGCCACCAGCGCGTCCGGGACACTATATTTT. Translation: CATSASGTLYF.

The chain is built from TRBV7-9 and TRBJ2-5; D gene unclear. The CDR3 loop spans 13 amino acids. The ends were cut back, 2 bases at V and 4 bases at J, with 8 bases in the middle. The germline gives CDR1 SEHNR, CDR2 FQNEAQ (reference sequence). CDR3 region: CASSLKARETQYF. The CDR3 DNA reads as TGTGCCAGCAGCTTAAAGGCTAGAGAGACCCAGTACTTC. Full variable domain (rest looked up from reference TRBV7-9 and TRBJ2-5): DTGVSQNPRHKITKRGQNVTFRCDPISEHNRLYWYRQTLGQGPEFLTYFQNEAQLEKSRLLSDRFSAERPKGSFSTLEIQRTEQGDSAMYLCASSLKARETQYFGPGTRLLVL.

This clone was counted once. The rearrangement links TRBV19 to TRBJ2-3; the match to TRBD2 covers 10 bases. V dropped 9 bases and J dropped 4; count of bases not matched to a gene: 10. Germline V lookup: CDR1 LNHDA, CDR2 SQIVND (reference sequence). CDR3 size: 15 residues. CDR3 bases: TGTGCCAGCAAGCCGGGGACTAGCGAAGCAGATACGCAGTATTTT. Amino acid sequence: CASKPGTSEADTQYF.

This clone appeared once. This CDR3 is CATSSFVSGKEGYGYTF. CDR3 DNA: TGTGCCACCAGCAGTTTCGTCTCGGGCAAAGAGGGCTATGGCTACACCTTC. The chain is built from TRBV15 and TRBJ1-2; D remains ambiguous. Trimming shortened V by 3 bases and J by 4 bases, and 21 bases separated the two germline ends. This CDR3 contains 17 residues. Germline CDR1 is LNHNV and CDR2 is YYDKDF (reference sequence).

The gene calls are TRBV29-1 and TRBJ1-2; the match to TRBD1 covers 11 bases. The CDR3 is 13 amino acids. V shed 6 bases and J 9 bases; nucleotides not matched to a gene: 9. CDR1 and CDR2 (germline): SQVTM, ANQGSEA. In nucleotides, the CDR3 is TGCAGCGTAACCGGGACAGGGGGTATCAGCTACACCTTC. Its translation: CSVTGTGGISYTF.

The V and J genes are TRBV18 and TRBJ2-5, with 8 positions matching TRBD1. The V segment lost 5 bases and the J segment 5 bases; nucleotides outside the gene matches: 7. There are 14 residues in the CDR3. Germline CDR1 and CDR2: KGHSH and LQKENI. In nucleotides, the CDR3 is TGTGCCAGCTCAACCCAGGGGGCGCTTGAGACCCAGTACTTC. Translation: CASSTQGALETQYF.

The chain combines TRBV5-1 with TRBJ2-3; 8 nucleotides match TRBD1. Germline V gene data show CDR1 as SGHRS and CDR2 as YFSETQ. The CDR3 covers 18 residues. The V gene end was trimmed by 0 bases and the J gene end by 6 bases; junction bases not matched to a gene: 15. The CDR3 nucleotides are TGCGCCAGCAGCTTGGGGTCCTGGGGGACAGGTGGGAAGGATACGCAGTATTTT. It is translated as CASSLGSWGTGGKDTQYF.

The chain has TRBV5-1 and TRBJ2-1, with TRBD1 matching over 11 bases. Losses at the gene ends were 4 bases for V and 7 bases for J; bases not matched to a gene: 10. Germline CDR1 reads SGHRS; CDR2 reads YFSETQ. This CDR3 spans 16 amino acids. As DNA, the CDR3 is TGCGCCAGCAGCCCGGCCCCGGGACAGGGGGGAAATGAGCAGTTCTTC. Protein product: CASSPAPGQGGNEQFF.

The V gene is TRBV6-1, the J gene TRBJ2-7, with 8 bases identical to TRBD1. Germline CDR1 MNHNS, CDR2 SASEGT. This CDR3 region has 14 residues. V shed 4 bases and J 4 bases; nucleotides not matched to a gene: 6. The chain's CDR3 is CASSVGQGRYEQYF. In DNA, the CDR3 is TGTGCCAGCAGTGTCGGACAGGGTCGGTACGAGCAGTACTTC.

The V gene is TRBV6-5, the J gene TRBJ2-1; 10 bases agree with TRBD2. CDR1 is MNHEY and CDR2 is SVGAGI in the germline V gene. Trimming at V came to 4 bases and at J to 8 bases, leaving 2 bases not matched to a gene. The CDR3 runs to 13 residues. Here the CDR3 reads CASSSSGGYEQFF. The CDR3 region has the DNA TGTGCCAGCAGTTCTAGCGGGGGTTATGAGCAGTTCTTC.

V and J are TRBV19 and TRBJ1-4; possibly TRBD1 for D (6 bases). This CDR3 has 15 residues. The germline gives CDR1 LNHDA, CDR2 SQIVND (reference sequence). V was clipped by 9 bases and J by 2 bases, with 16 bases between them. The CDR3 is CASGSPGATNEKLFF. The DNA of the CDR3 is TGTGCCAGCGGGTCGCCAGGGGCTACTAATGAAAAACTGTTTTTT.

The CDR3 here is CASSPLRGRGQPQHF. DNA of the CDR3: TGTGCCAGCAGCCCACTCAGGGGGCGCGGGCAGCCCCAGCATTTT. The chain employs TRBV7-8 and TRBJ1-5; 8 nucleotides match TRBD1. The CDR3 totals 15 residues. CDR1 and CDR2 from the germline V gene are SGHVS and FQNEAQ. V shed 5 bases and J 7 bases; nucleotides not matched to a gene: 10.

This chain connects TRBV30 to TRBJ2-2, with D perhaps matching TRBD1 (7 bases). The V end was cut by 5 bases, the J end by 3 bases, with 16 bases between. The CDR3 sequence is 15 residues long. Germline lookup yields CDR1 GTSNPN and CDR2 SVGIG (reference sequence). CDR3 loop: CAWDRQGLHTGELFF. Written as DNA, the CDR3 is TGTGCCTGGGATAGACAGGGACTTCACACCGGGGAGCTGTTTTTT.

The chain combines TRBV7-3 with TRBJ2-3; D not resolved. The germline gives CDR1 SGHTA, CDR2 FQGTGA. The CDR3 length is 13 residues. Trimming left V 4 bases short and J 1 base short, with 6 bases between. As DNA, the CDR3 is TGTGCCAGCAGCTATACTGGCACAGATACGCAGTATTTT. Residues: CASSYTGTDTQYF. The full variable domain, in which reference TRBV7-3 and TRBJ2-3 provide the parts outside the CDR3, is GAGVSQTPSNKVTEKGKYVELRCDPISGHTALYWYRQSLGQGPEFLIYFQGTGAADDSGLPNDRFFAVRPEGSVSTLKIQRTERGDSAVYLCASSYTGTDTQYFGPGTRLTVL.